This T cell receptor (beta chain) was found in a study of blood T cell repertoires in COVID-19. Study as a whole: T cells, B-cell-depleted T cells, or PBMCs supplied cDNA or gDNA.

The table came from immunoSEQ multiplex PCR; TCRdb's copy has only in-frame clones and leaves some out. The repertoire has about 250,000 clones, around 88% of them found once; the top ten carry about 9.3%. V was shortened by 1 base and J by 5 bases, with 14 bases between the two germline ends. The CDR3 totals 15 residues. Germline V gives CDR1 SEHNR, CDR2 FQNEAQ (reference sequence). The TCR was taken from a man between 35 and 55 years old who had recovered from COVID-19. Sequenced material: PBMCs or T cells enriched from blood (not recorded which). The genes are TRBV7-9 and TRBJ1-1, with TRBD1 as a possible D gene (5 bases). DNA of the CDR3: TGTGCCAGCAGCTTAGATTTAGGGGTGGATACTGAAGCTTTCTTT. The encoded protein is CASSLDLGVDTEAFF.